This paragraph covers one T cell receptor (beta chain) sequence. The target of this receptor is not known. Base qualities are missing; no much larger clone stands one base away. The germline V gene provides CDR1 MNHEY and CDR2 SVGAGI. V is cut by 0 bases and J by 5 bases, and the space between the germline ends is 14 bases. From the cysteine up to the phenylalanine, the CDR3 has a length of 15 residues. The DNA shown is the 45-base CDR3, in frame from base 1. The record originates from a study of PD-1 blockade in classical Hodgkin lymphoma (dated by TCRdb to about 2020). Regarding the research as a whole: Nivolumab dosing was 3 mg/kg intravenously every 2 weeks, continuing until either disease progression or unacceptable toxicity. A peripheral blood immune signature of response to PD-1 blockade in classical Hodgkin lymphoma was defined using TCR beta sequencing and CyTOF. Broad study findings and their caveats: Baseline TCR diversity was reported to be lower in newly diagnosed patients than in healthy donors, and even lower in relapsed/refractory patients. The study covered only a single clinical trial cohort, and the causes of the repertoire differences, possibly disease activity or prior therapy, were still not defined. CD4+ but not CD8+ TCR diversity rose significantly by C4D1 (p=0.0027 vs p=0.16), most apparent in complete responders (p=0.02). Patients starting nivolumab less than 1 year after ASCT had lower diversity and were excluded from later analyses to avoid confounding by immune reconstitution. Trial patients with a complete response had baseline diversity similar to that of newly diagnosed patients, while partial responders and progressors had significantly lower diversity.

In the paper's terms, the time point label means: cycle 2 day 1 (C2D1) of nivolumab. All trial patients had relapsed after autologous stem cell transplantation, with cohorts A, B and C differing in prior brentuximab vedotin exposure. A total of roughly 60 patients with relapsed/refractory classical Hodgkin lymphoma made up the trial cohort, and each patient's best overall response was complete response, partial response or progressive disease. In the multi-cohort phase II CheckMate 205 trial, trial patients received single-agent nivolumab. An independent review committee assessed best overall response by applying the 2007 International Working Group response criteria. Trial PBMCs were obtained immediately prior to nivolumab initiation (C1D1) and on therapy at cycle 2 day 1 and cycle 4 day 1. Peripheral blood was collected in 8 mL Vacutainer Cell Preparation Tubes, from which PBMCs were isolated by centrifugation and then cryopreserved.

Genomic DNA was extracted with the Qiagen DNeasy kit from unsorted PBMCs and from negatively selected CD4+ and CD8+ fractions. TCR beta CDR3 regions were subjected to amplification by immunoSEQ multiplex PCR with primers that anneal to V and J segments. Amplification bias was minimized using a synthetic immune receptor repertoire, and residual bias was removed computationally after sequencing. The authors' analysis ran thus. Custom Python scripts were used to quantify repertoire diversity as the Shannon entropy index. Unsorted, CD4+ and CD8+ repertoires were analyzed separately, except for combined analyses in which CD4+ and CD8+ sequences were merged in silico. A clone was considered expanded if an increase in frequency of at least 2-fold after treatment relative to C1D1 was found, and a pseudocount of 0.5 was applied to clones undetected at baseline. Clones with 0 or 1 copy at C1D1 were classified as singleton clones, and clones with 2 or more copies were classified as non-singleton clones. By matching protein sequences in sorted samples from the same patient, clones expanded in unsorted samples were annotated as CD4+, CD8+ or unknown. Diversity changes from C1D1 to C4D1 were tested in paired samples using Wilcoxon tests. TCRdb re-hosts the immuneACCESS table, in-frame sequences only. Its copies lack some clones; in the studies checked, an unresolved V gene accounts for under half of them, and the cause for the rest is not known. That table gives V, J and clone size, and the DNA gave D and trimming. The sample includes approximately 79,000 clones, with approximately 91% observed a single time. The leading ten clones occupy under 3% of the sample.

The TCR comes from a human donor with classical Hodgkin lymphoma. The sequencing here drew on peripheral blood mononuclear cells (PBMCs), taken before the second cycle of nivolumab. The chain is assembled from TRBV6-5 and TRBJ2-7; TRBD1 is a weak D gene call, 5 bases matching. Here the CDR3 is given as CASSYSIGRAHEQYF. In nucleotide form, the sequence is TGTGCCAGCAGTTACTCGATTGGCAGGGCCCACGAGCAGTACTTC.